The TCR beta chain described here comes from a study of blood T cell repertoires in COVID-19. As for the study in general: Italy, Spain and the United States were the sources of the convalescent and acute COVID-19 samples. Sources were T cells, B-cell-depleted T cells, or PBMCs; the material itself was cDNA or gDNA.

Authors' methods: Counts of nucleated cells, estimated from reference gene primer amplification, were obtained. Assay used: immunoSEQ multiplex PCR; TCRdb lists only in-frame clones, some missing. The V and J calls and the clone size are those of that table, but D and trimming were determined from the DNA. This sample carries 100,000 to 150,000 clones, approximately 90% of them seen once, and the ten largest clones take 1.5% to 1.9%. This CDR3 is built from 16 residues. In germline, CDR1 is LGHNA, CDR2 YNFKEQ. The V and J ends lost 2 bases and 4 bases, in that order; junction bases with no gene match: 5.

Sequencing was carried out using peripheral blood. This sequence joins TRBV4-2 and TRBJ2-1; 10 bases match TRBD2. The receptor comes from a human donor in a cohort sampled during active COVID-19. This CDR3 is CASSQPSGGVYNEQFF. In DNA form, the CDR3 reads TGTGCCAGCAGCCAACCAAGCGGGGGGGTTTACAATGAGCAGTTCTTC.